This paragraph reports one TCR beta chain. What it binds is not known. The entry originates in a study of cytomegalovirus exposure and HLA in healthy donors. Study findings and constraints: Listed as cytomegalovirus-associated were over 150 TCR beta chains.

PCR used 60 Vbeta primers and 13 Jbeta primers. Sequenced by immunoSEQ multiplex PCR; TCRdb stores in-frame clones only, minus some. Of 200,000 or so clones listed, 82% are singletons. Looked up from germline, CDR1 is GTSNPN and CDR2 is SVGIG (reference sequence). The CDR3 is 17 residues long. V was trimmed by 0 bases and J by 5 bases, leaving 19 bases between them. The sequenced material came from PBMCs. The chain couples TRBV30 to TRBJ1-4; weak D call: TRBD1 (6 bases). The receptor was isolated from a boy younger than 10 in good health and CMV-seronegative. DNA of the CDR3: TGTGCCTGGAGTGTTAAAAGAGAAACAGGGAACAATGAAAAACTGTTTTTT. Translation gives CAWSVKRETGNNEKLFF.